This T cell receptor beta chain comes out of a study of T-cell reconstitution after alpha-beta-depleted transplantation in children. Between the trimmed V and J ends, which lost 0 bases and 0 bases, there was a span of 9 bases. This CDR3 has 16 amino acids. Germline V gene sequence: CDR1 MGHRA, CDR2 YSYEKL. Unique molecular identifiers were incorporated when the TCRbeta library was constructed. Each CDR3 protein gets one entry after TCRdb re-called the PCR reads with MiXCR. The repertoire has about 200,000 distinct CDR3 sequences, around 7% of them found once; the top ten carry 5.5% to 6.5%. The origin of this receptor is a boy between 2 and 15 years old with acute lymphoblastic leukemia, due to receive a stem cell transplant. This chain connects TRBV4-1 to TRBJ2-4, with D possibly TRBD2 on 7 matching bases. Sequencing used PBMCs, obtained before TCRalphabeta/CD19-depleted stem cell transplant. Here the CDR3 DNA reads TGCGCCAGCAGCCAAGAAGGGGGGGAAGCCAAAAACATTCAGTACTTC. Residues: CASSQEGGEAKNIQYF.